The 10 T cell receptor beta chains below were found in one sample sequenced in a study of Ad26.COV2.S vaccination and SARS-CoV-2 variants. Stated treatment: over 15 received Ad26.COV2.S at low or high dose, single or two shots; 5 received placebo; per-sample allocation not given. Collection of the samples took place on day 63 after the first injection of vaccine or placebo. Using immunoSEQ multiplex PCR, the repertoire was profiled, and TCRdb retains in-frame clones only, with some absent. The data hold about 400,000 clones, with around 91% observed a single time. This specimen was peripheral blood, taken in a trial of Ad26.COV2.S vaccine versus placebo. Source of these receptors: a person between 18 and 65 years old who received the Ad26.COV2.S COVID-19 vaccine or a placebo.

V is TRBV4-2 and J is TRBJ1-2; 10 bases map to TRBD1. Trimming cost V 4 bases and J 0 bases; bases outside gene matches: 5. CDR1 and CDR2 (germline): LGHNA, YNFKEQ. The CDR3 consists of 16 residues. CDR3 nucleotide sequence: TGTGCCAGCAGCCCCGGGACAGGGGCCCCTAACTATGGCTACACCTTC. Its protein product is CASSPGTGAPNYGYTF.

The gene calls are TRBV18 and TRBJ1-2; 9 positions match TRBD1. J was trimmed by 8 bases and V by 6 bases; bases with no gene match: 16. The CDR3 totals 16 residues. Germline V gene data show CDR1 as KGHSH and CDR2 as LQKENI. CDR3 nucleotide sequence: TGTGCCAGCTCGCTACGGGACAGGGTGGATCCTTCGGGCTACACCTTC. It translates to CASSLRDRVDPSGYTF.

The chain carries TRBV7-2 and TRBJ2-1, with 8 nucleotides matching TRBD2. The CDR3 extends over 18 amino acids. The germline CDR1 and CDR2 sequences are SGHTA and FQGNSA. Trimming took 2 bases from V and 9 from J; bases not matched to a gene: 18. As DNA, the CDR3 is TGTGCCAGCAGCTTAAGGGTTAGCGGGAATCGGGGAACCCTTGAGCAGTTCTTC. Its protein is CASSLRVSGNRGTLEQFF. Drawing the rest from reference TRBV7-2 and TRBJ2-1, the complete variable domain is GAGVSQSPSNKVTEKGKDVELRCDPISGHTALYWYRQSLGQGLEFLIYFQGNSAPDKSGLPSDRFSAERTGGSVSTLTIQRTQQEDSAVYLCASSLRVSGNRGTLEQFFGPGTRLTVL.

A remark on this clone: In the same sample, other DNA sequences code for this CDR3. V and J are TRBV6-6 and TRBJ1-3; no clear D. Germline CDR1 MNHNY, CDR2 SVGAGI (reference sequence). Deletions cut 0 bases from V and 2 bases from J, with 5 bases between. This CDR3 spans 14 amino acids. The CDR3 protein is CASSYSGAGNTIYF. CDR3 sequence (DNA): TGTGCCAGCAGTTACTCCGGGGCTGGAAACACCATATATTTT.

The J gene is TRBJ2-7, the V gene TRBV5-1; 10 bases are shared with TRBD1. Trimming cost V 0 bases and J 6 bases; bases outside gene matches: 6. Germline CDR1 reads SGHRS; CDR2 reads YFSETQ. The CDR3 is made up of 15 amino acids. The CDR3 DNA follows: TGCGCCAGCAGCTTGGAATGGGGACAGGGGTTCGAGCAGTACTTC. Translation gives CASSLEWGQGFEQYF.

The CDR3 loop reads CASSQDPGTTQSYEQYF. In DNA form, the CDR3 reads TGTGCCAGCAGCCAAGATCCTGGCACTACCCAATCCTACGAGCAGTACTTC. The gene calls are TRBV3-1 (or the pseudogene TRBV3-2) and TRBJ2-7; D gene uncertain. The germline V gene encodes CDR1 LGHDT and CDR2 YNNKEL (reference sequence). V was shortened by 0 bases and J by 1 base, with 16 bases between the two germline ends. The CDR3 sequence is 17 residues long.

The chain joins TRBV11-2 to TRBJ2-7; D remains ambiguous. The CDR3 length is 13 residues. CDR1 is SGHAT, CDR2 FQNNGV, per germline. Trimming pared 3 bases from V and 2 bases from J, leaving 8 bases between. Here the CDR3 DNA reads TGTGCCAGCAGCTTGGCCAGACCCTACGAGCAGTACTTC. Amino acid sequence: CASSLARPYEQYF.

The CDR3 loop is CASGLVLGRLAESSYNEQFF. In nucleotides, the CDR3 is TGTGCTAGTGGTTTGGTACTCGGCCGACTAGCCGAGAGCTCCTACAATGAGCAGTTCTTC. The rearrangement joins TRBV12-5 to TRBJ2-1; 7 positions match TRBD2. After removal of 0 bases from V and 0 bases from J, the junction contained 14 bases not matched to a gene. The CDR3 loop spans 20 amino acids. Looked up from germline, CDR1 is LGHNT and CDR2 is FRNRAP.

The rearrangement joins TRBV27 to TRBJ2-1, with 13 bases matching TRBD2. In germline, CDR1 is MNHEY, CDR2 SMNVEV (reference sequence). The CDR3 has 17 amino acids. The V and J ends lost 5 bases and 9 bases, in that order; junction bases with no gene match: 13. The CDR3 DNA sequence: TGTGCCAGCAGTCCAGGGGCGACTAGCGGGAGGCAAGGTGAGCAGTTCTTC. Translated, it gives CASSPGATSGRQGEQFF.

This chain connects TRBV5-4 to TRBJ1-2; 7 nucleotides line up with TRBD1. CDR1 and CDR2 (germline): SGHNT, YYREEE (reference sequence). Trimming at V came to 4 bases and at J to 3 bases, leaving 6 bases not matched to a gene. This CDR3 is built from 14 residues. In DNA, the CDR3 is TGTGCCAGCAGCGCCGGGACAGCTTACTATGGCTACACCTTC. Its translation is CASSAGTAYYGYTF.